What follows are 15 T cell receptor beta chains derived from one specimen sequenced in a study of blood T cells in healthy people across ages. Primed by a sample-barcoded 5' primer and a J-beta primer mix, a second PCR proceeded for roughly 6 to 12 cycles. MiXCR was run by TCRdb on the 5' RACE reads, yielding one entry per CDR3 protein. The sample holds roughly 1,500,000 distinct CDR3 sequences; about 35% are singletons and the top ten take around 11%. Sequenced sample: blood. These TCRs come from a woman aged 25-40 years in good health.

The chain combines TRBV20-1 with TRBJ1-2; D possibly corresponds to TRBD1 (6 bases). Germline CDR1 and CDR2: DFQATT and SNEGSKA (reference sequence). The length of the CDR3 is 15 residues. Trimming took off 0 bases at V and 7 bases at J, with 18 bases between the two ends. The CDR3 DNA reads TGCAGTGCTAGAGATCTGGGCACAGGGTTCACTGGCTACACCTTC. It translates to CSARDLGTGFTGYTF.

This clonotype was seen only a few times. The chain employs TRBV7-3 and TRBJ2-1, with TRBD2 identical over 12 bases. The CDR3 has 14 residues. V dropped 5 bases and J dropped 11; count of bases not matched to a gene: 7. Germline CDR1 is SGHTA and CDR2 is FQGTGA. The CDR3 DNA reads TGTGCCAGCAGCGCCCGACTAGCGGGGGACCAGCAGTTCTTC. Translated: CASSARLAGDQQFF.

The rearrangement links TRBV24-1 to TRBJ2-7; D possibly matches TRBD1 or TRBD2 (6 bases each). Near its end, the DNA agrees better with TRBJ2-5, so the J call may be wrong. CDR3 size: 16 residues. Per the germline V gene, CDR1 is KGHDR and CDR2 is SFDVKD. Here the CDR3 DNA reads TGTGCCACCAGTGATTCCCGGGACCGAGGGGGGAAGACCCAGTACTTC. As protein: CATSDSRDRGGKTQYF.

The chain joins TRBV25-1 to TRBJ1-4; TRBD1 matches at 7 bases. CDR1 and CDR2 from the germline V gene are MGHDK and SYGVNS. This CDR3 has 15 amino acids. The J segment lost 8 bases and the V segment lost 3 bases, leaving 9 bases of the junction unmatched. Here the CDR3 reads CASSERGGRGEKLFF. The CDR3 DNA reads TGTGCCAGCAGTGAGCGAGGGGGCAGGGGAGAAAAACTGTTTTTT.

The chain recombines TRBV5-1 with TRBJ2-7, with a weak D call TRBD2 (6 bases). The CDR3 runs to 13 residues. CDR1 is SGHRS, CDR2 YFSETQ, per germline. The V end was cut by 0 bases, the J end by 9 bases, with 13 bases between. The CDR3 sequence: CASSLEGMGGQYF. CDR3 DNA: TGCGCCAGCAGCTTGGAGGGTATGGGGGGGCAGTACTTC.

V usage is TRBV24-1 and J usage is TRBJ1-2; TRBD1 matches at 7 bases. Germline assignment: CDR1 KGHDR and CDR2 SFDVKD. The CDR3 totals 12 residues. Trimming took 10 bases from V and 8 from J; bases not matched to a gene: 9. CDR3 loop: CATKGQTAGYTF. The CDR3 coding sequence is TGTGCCACAAAGGGACAGACTGCGGGCTACACCTTC.

The rearrangement uses TRBV11-2 and TRBJ2-7; 7 bases align to TRBD2. Germline assignment: CDR1 SGHAT and CDR2 FQNNGV. With 0 bases clipped from V and 2 bases from J, the junction kept 10 bases outside the gene matches. The CDR3 has 17 amino acids. Here the CDR3 DNA reads TGTGCCAGCAGCTTAGAAATGCCGGGGGGAAAAACCTACGAGCAGTACTTC. This sequence encodes CASSLEMPGGKTYEQYF.

This clonotype showed up just a few times. The chain is built from TRBV4-1 and TRBJ1-4; possible D gene TRBD1, 5 bases. V shed 1 base and J shed 1 base, with 7 bases lying between them. The length of the CDR3 is 15 residues. Germline V lookup: CDR1 MGHRA, CDR2 YSYEKL. Written as DNA, the CDR3 is TGCGCCAGCAGCCAAGTAGGGGAAACTAATGAAAAACTGTTTTTT. Translation: CASSQVGETNEKLFF.

This clonotype showed up just once. The chain links TRBV9 to TRBJ2-3; D is undetermined. V lost 2 bases and J 2 bases, leaving 15 bases between the germline ends. This CDR3 is 16 amino acids long. The V gene's germline CDR1 is SGDLS and CDR2 YYNGEE. The DNA of the CDR3 is TGTGCCAGCAGCGTGGGGATGGATGAGCTCACAGATACGCAGTATTTT. Amino acids: CASSVGMDELTDTQYF.

The chain uses TRBV6-1 and TRBJ2-4; tentatively, D is TRBD1 or TRBD2 (5 bases each). The J call is doubtful: the DNA matches TRBJ2-7 better. This CDR3 comprises 15 residues. The germline gives CDR1 MNHNS, CDR2 SASEGT. The CDR3 protein is CASVEGGQGCHEQYF. CDR3 DNA sequence: TGTGCCAGCGTGGAAGGAGGCCAGGGTTGTCACGAGCAGTACTTC.

The gene calls are TRBV25-1 and TRBJ2-7; TRBD2 is a possible D gene (5 bases). Trimming removed 6 bases from V and 7 bases from J, with 16 bases in between. Germline V CDR1 and CDR2: MGHDK, SYGVNS. The CDR3 spans 13 residues. The CDR3 sequence is CASSGGSESEQYF. CDR3 nucleotide sequence: TGTGCCAGCAGCGGCGGGTCGGAGTCGGAGCAGTACTTC.

This clonotype was counted only a few times. The chain employs TRBV6-5 and TRBJ2-7; 8 bases map to TRBD2. The germline gives CDR1 MNHEY, CDR2 SVGAGI. Trimming at V came to 2 bases and at J to 4 bases, leaving 13 bases not matched to a gene. The CDR3 extends over 17 amino acids. CDR3 sequence reads: CASSYREGLAGRYEQYF. The DNA of the CDR3 is TGTGCCAGCAGTTACCGGGAGGGGCTAGCGGGTAGATACGAGCAGTACTTC.

Concerning this clonotype itself: Germline is not matched at one junction end, which may reflect a read error. The chain uses TRBV4-1 and TRBJ1-2; possibly TRBD1 for D (5 bases). The CDR3 sequence is 13 residues long. From germline, CDR1 is MGHRA and CDR2 YSYEKL. The CDR3 spells CAGSQGRVGGYTF. The CDR3 nucleotides read TGCGCCGGCAGCCAAGGCAGGGTAGGCGGCTACACCTTC.

This clonotype was counted a few times. The CDR3 bases are TGTGCTAGTGGTTTGACCCGGCTAGCGGGGGGGTCCAATGAGCAGTTCTTC. As protein: CASGLTRLAGGSNEQFF. The chain carries TRBV12-5 and TRBJ2-1, with 12 bases aligning to TRBD2. Unmatched junction bases numbered 8, after V lost 2 bases and J lost 6 bases. The CDR3 loop spans 17 amino acids. Looked up from germline, CDR1 is LGHNT and CDR2 is FRNRAP.

The chain is built from TRBV9 and TRBJ1-6; D gene unclear. There are 14 residues in the CDR3. The V and J ends lost 3 bases and 10 bases respectively, with 14 bases between them. Germline values: CDR1 SGDLS, CDR2 YYNGEE. CDR3 nucleotide sequence: TGTGCCAGCAGCGCCGTTATTGCCGGATCACCCCTCCACTTT. The encoded protein is CASSAVIAGSPLHF. The variable domain in full, completed from reference TRBV9 and TRBJ1-6, reads DSGVTQTPKHLITATGQRVTLRCSPRSGDLSVYWYQQSLDQGLQFLIQYYNGEERAKGNILERFSAQQFPDLHSELNLSSLELGDSALYFCASSAVIAGSPLHFGNGTRLTVT.